A single sample is the source of the 5 T cell receptor beta chains below, sequenced in a study of blood T cell repertoires in COVID-19. Generated by immunoSEQ multiplex PCR, the TCRdb table keeps only in-frame clones and is missing some. The table shows tens of thousands of clones, with about 83% occurring only once. Sequenced material: peripheral blood. The source of these receptors is a man aged 65 to 85 with COVID-19, enrolled during active disease.

The rearrangement uses TRBV6-2 or TRBV6-3 and TRBJ2-3; 7 nucleotides match TRBD2. Germline-derived CDR1 and CDR2 are MNHEY and SVGEGT. The CDR3 loop spans 14 amino acids. Losses at the gene ends were 5 bases for V and 0 bases for J; bases not matched to a gene: 2. In nucleotides, the CDR3 is TGTGCCAGCAGTCGACTAGCCAGCACAGATACGCAGTATTTT. As protein: CASSRLASTDTQYF.

The V gene is TRBV4-1, the J gene TRBJ1-5; 9 nucleotides align to TRBD1. Looked up from germline, CDR1 is MGHRA and CDR2 is YSYEKL. The CDR3 extends over 16 amino acids. Germline trimming cut 1 base from V and 9 bases from J; bases unmatched to any gene: 10. CDR3 region: CASSQVRQGEVWPQHF. The CDR3 bases are TGCGCCAGCAGCCAAGTTCGACAGGGGGAGGTGTGGCCCCAGCATTTT.

The rearrangement joins TRBV6-5 to TRBJ2-1; a possible D gene is TRBD2 (5 bases). The CDR3 totals 12 residues. V lost 6 bases and J 9 bases, leaving 12 bases between the germline ends. Germline values: CDR1 MNHEY, CDR2 SVGAGI. For the CDR3, the DNA is TGTGCCAGCAGAATACTAGACGCTGAGCAGTTCTTC. This gives the protein CASRILDAEQFF.

The genes are TRBV11-3 and TRBJ2-3; possible D gene TRBD1, 5 bases. The CDR3 is made up of 14 amino acids. Looked up from germline, CDR1 is SGHNT and CDR2 is YENEEA. Trimming left V 1 base short and J 6 bases short, with 11 bases between. The CDR3: CASSLGQPGDTQYF. The CDR3 coding sequence is TGTGCCAGCAGCTTAGGCCAGCCAGGGGATACGCAGTATTTT.

This chain links TRBV6-4 with TRBJ1-2; 8 positions agree with TRBD1. The V gene end was trimmed by 2 bases and the J gene end by 8 bases; junction bases not matched to a gene: 10. Germline V gene data show CDR1 as MRHNA and CDR2 as SNTAGT. The CDR3 totals 15 residues. The CDR3 DNA is TGTGCCAGCAGTGACGGCCGGACAGGGAGGGGCGGCTACACCTTC. Amino acids: CASSDGRTGRGGYTF.